This TCR beta chain was recorded in a study of hypomethylating agent response in myelodysplastic syndrome (dated by TCRdb to the early 2020s). General notes on the study: Patients were treated with the hypomethylating agents azacitidine (8 of 11) or decitabine (3 of 11). The mutation found most frequently was TET2, which appeared in about 45% of the 11 patients. The cohort was composed of fewer than 10 male and a couple of female myelodysplastic syndrome patients. Complete response or hematologic improvement counted as response, and patients meeting neither criterion were classed as non-responders. Patients had a mean age of about 78 +/- 6.2 years, and a diploid cytogenetic profile was the most common. Complete response or hematologic improvement was achieved by six patients, and 4 or 5 patients were classified as non-responders.

Library creation used the immunoSEQ multiplex PCR assay. Each sample was run at survey resolution as two replicates of approximately 200 ng apiece, for a total of around 400 ng of DNA. Rearranged TCRB sequences in genomic DNA were detected with the hsTCRB kit, which uses multiplex PCR primers directed at V and J genes. The CDR3 region was amplified in a first PCR of roughly 33 cycles using the QIAGEN Multiplex PCR Kit. Sample barcodes and Illumina adapters were added to each replicate in a roughly 8-cycle second PCR. Pooled libraries were quantified using a QuantStudio 6 and the KAPA library quantification kit. Approximately 15 pM of pooled libraries went onto an Illumina MiSeq for sequencing, using single-end reads of 156 cycles plus an index read of 15 cycles. For the original study's pipeline: Of 150,000 or so unique clonotypes, 1.5% to 2% were flagged by VDJdb annotation as previously reported viral-epitope-specific clonotypes. The immunoSEQ Data Assistant and immunoSEQ Analyzer converted raw reads into normalized, annotated TCRB repertoires. Clonotypes were analyzed with the immunarch R package version 0.6.5 and BioAnalyzer. Before richness was estimated, every repertoire was downsampled to the clone count of the smallest repertoire. Clonotypes were categorized as expanded, contracted or novel by Fisher's exact tests, where a novel clonotype had zero frequency before treatment. Significantly changed CDR3 beta sequences were clustered with GLIPH2 using simulation_depth=1000 and kmer_min_depth=3, and CDR3s shorter than five residues were excluded. As stored in TCRdb, this immuneACCESS dataset retains in-frame rearrangements with V and J assigned. A fraction of the clones does not appear; measured against another copy, unresolved V genes explain less than half of the discrepancy, and the remainder lacks a known reason. D and trimming come from the DNA, and the V and J calls and clone size come from that table. This sample is represented by fewer than 2,000 clones; about four fifths of them were singletons. Roughly a fifth of the sample rests with the top ten.

On the study overall, not on this receptor specifically: Novel clonotypes emerged more often in responders, while non-responders showed more contracted clonotypes after treatment. Only about a dozen patients were analyzed, so the cohort was small. After treatment with a hypomethylating agent, no significant changes in richness, rarefaction diversity or clonality were seen, whether all patients were considered together or each response group separately. The shared GLIPH2 clusters might recognize novel MDS antigens, but this possibility was not confirmed and requires experimental validation. Healthy control donors were not age-matched to MDS patients, which could have impacted the MDS versus healthy comparison.

Bulk bone marrow was analyzed without sorting T-cell subsets. Bone marrow from some twelve myelodysplastic syndrome patients, collected before and after hypomethylating agent therapy, underwent immunosequencing of the TCR beta CDR3 regions. To track the repertoire longitudinally, every patient provided one baseline bone marrow along with two to three bone marrows taken at different post-treatment timepoints. Genomic DNA was extracted from whole bone marrow, and quality was checked by TapeStation, NanoDrop OneC and PicoGreen assays. In regard to this clone: This receptor's antigen is unknown. No clone much larger than this one lies a single base away; base qualities are absent.

The sequences come from bone marrow, collected before or after starting hypomethylating agent treatment for myelodysplastic syndrome (not recorded which). This receptor was taken from a human donor with myelodysplastic syndrome.

The DNA is as follows: TGTGCCAGCAGTGCGTGGGACAGGGTCGGAAACACCATATATTTT. It translates to CASSAWDRVGNTIYF. The V gene is TRBV6-6 and the J gene is TRBJ1-3, with 9 bases aligning to TRBD1. Trimming takes 5 bases off V and 4 bases off J; junction bases not matched to a gene: 6. Spanning cysteine to phenylalanine, the CDR3 consists of 15 amino acids. Of all the DNA, just the CDR3 is kept, 45 bases in frame from base 1. The germline V gene (reference sequence) sets CDR1 to MNHNY and CDR2 to SVGAGI.